The rows below give T cell receptor beta chains drawn from one sample of a study of response to subunit inactivated influenza vaccine. TCRdb re-analysed the RT-PCR reads in MiXCR, keeping a single row per CDR3 protein. The table has 650,000 to 700,000 distinct CDR3 sequences, 15% to 17% seen once. The source material was PBMCs from blood, sampled 12 days after vaccination. Receptors were obtained from a man between 50 and 59 years old who received an inactivated influenza vaccine. Both conserved end residues are part of each CDR3. The order of the fields is V gene, J gene, D gene, clone size, CDR3 protein, CDR3 DNA. A D gene is named only where the DNA matches it firmly. Rows may omit the clone size; those that give it use once, few, many or a size class.

>TRBV7-8|TRBJ2-1|-|few
CASSPRPVLYNEQFF
TGTGCCAGCAGCCCCAGGCCCGTCTTGTACAATGAGCAGTTCTTC
>TRBV15|TRBJ1-2|TRBD1|-
CATSRRTGGGDGYTF
TGTGCCACCAGCAGACGGACAGGGGGCGGCGATGGCTACACCTTC
>TRBV2|TRBJ1-5|-|-
CASSGSENQPQHF
TGTGCCAGCAGTGGGTCGGAGAATCAGCCCCAGCATTTT
>TRBV28|TRBJ2-7|-|-
CASSFGQLYEQYF
TGTGCCAGCAGTTTCGGGCAGCTCTACGAGCAGTACTTC
>TRBV29-1|TRBJ1-2|-|few
CSIPDGAGYTF
TGCAGCATTCCGGACGGCGCGGGCTACACCTTC
>TRBV24-1|TRBJ2-1|-|few
CATSDFNEQFF
TGTGCCACCAGTGATTTCAATGAGCAGTTCTTC
>TRBV4-3|TRBJ1-1|-|-
CASRQVAGGTEAFF
TGCGCCAGCAGGCAGGTTGCCGGAGGCACTGAAGCTTTCTTT
>TRBV12-3/TRBV12-4|TRBJ2-1|TRBD2|few
CASSLETSLSSYNEQFF
TGTGCCAGCAGTTTGGAGACTAGCCTGAGCTCCTACAATGAGCAGTTCTTC
>TRBV7-6|TRBJ2-1|TRBD1|-
CASSLFSRGQKSSYNEQFF
TGTGCCAGCAGCTTATTTTCCCGGGGACAGAAAAGCTCCTACAATGAGCAGTTCTTC
>TRBV15|TRBJ2-1|TRBD1|-
CATSRSGQGRFDEQFF
TGTGCCACCAGCAGATCAGGACAGGGACGGTTTGATGAGCAGTTCTTC
>TRBV4-1|TRBJ1-1|-|few
CASSRKRGLNTEAFF
TGCGCCAGCAGCCGCAAAAGGGGATTGAACACTGAAGCTTTCTTT
>TRBV3-1|TRBJ2-2|-|-
CASSQLGLTKVGELFF
TGTGCCAGCAGCCAACTTGGACTCACGAAGGTGGGGGAGCTGTTTTTT
>TRBV6-6|TRBJ1-5|-|few
CASSYPRGPQHF
TGTGCCAGCAGTTACCCACGAGGGCCCCAGCATTTT
>TRBV12-3/TRBV12-4|TRBJ2-6|-|few
CASSLWGAGANVLTF
TGTGCCAGCAGTTTATGGGGCGCCGGGGCCAACGTCCTGACTTTC
>TRBV28|TRBJ2-5|TRBD1|-
CASSKDRVETQYF
TGTGCCAGCAGCAAGGACAGGGTCGAGACCCAGTACTTC
>TRBV5-8|TRBJ2-6|-|few
CASSLTALFSGANVLTF
TGTGCCAGCAGCTTAACAGCTTTGTTCTCTGGGGCCAACGTCCTGACTTTC
>TRBV7-3|TRBJ1-3|-|-
CASAPGDGNTIYF
TGTGCCAGCGCCCCAGGGGATGGAAACACCATATATTTT
>TRBV6-5|TRBJ2-7|-|-
CASEGEYEQYF
TGTGCCAGCGAGGGGGAGTACGAGCAGTACTTC
>TRBV5-1|TRBJ2-1|-|few
CASSFGFGHEQFF
TGCGCCAGCAGCTTCGGTTTCGGGCATGAGCAGTTCTTC
>TRBV5-1|TRBJ2-5|-|few
CASSLVQGSQETQYF
TGCGCCAGCAGCTTGGTTCAGGGGAGTCAAGAGACCCAGTACTTC
>TRBV27|TRBJ2-3|TRBD2|-
CASSLTLAGGQYNTDTQYF
TGTGCCAGCAGTTTAACGTTAGCGGGGGGGCAGTACAACACAGATACGCAGTATTTT
>TRBV11-2|TRBJ2-2|-|-
CASSSLRVPGELFF
TGTGCCAGCAGCTCCCTTAGGGTACCAGGGGAGCTGTTTTTT
>TRBV3-1|TRBJ1-4|-|-
CASSLQGSFEKLFF
TGTGCCAGCAGCCTTCAGGGGTCTTTTGAAAAACTGTTTTTT
>TRBV11-3|TRBJ2-1|TRBD1|few
CASSPSDRESYNEQFF
TGTGCCAGCAGCCCGTCAGACAGGGAATCCTACAATGAGCAGTTCTTC
>TRBV11-1|TRBJ2-1|-|few
CASSSRLGRGSSYNEQFF
TGTGCCAGCAGCTCACGCCTAGGGCGCGGAAGCTCCTACAATGAGCAGTTCTTC
>TRBV4-2|TRBJ1-4|-|few
CASSQELSTNEKLFF
TGTGCCAGCAGCCAAGAACTCAGCACTAATGAAAAACTGTTTTTT
>TRBV6-5|TRBJ2-1|-|-
CASSWGGDEQFF
TGTGCCAGCAGTTGGGGGGGCGATGAGCAGTTCTTC
>TRBV7-9|TRBJ2-7|-|-
CASSLAGSQGVEQYF
TGTGCCAGCAGCTTAGCCGGGTCACAGGGTGTCGAGCAGTACTTC
>TRBV12-3/TRBV12-4|TRBJ2-2|TRBD2|few
CASSVLAGGMTGELFF
TGTGCCAGCAGTGTACTAGCGGGAGGGATGACCGGGGAGCTGTTTTTT
>TRBV12-3/TRBV12-4|TRBJ1-5|-|few
CASSLDSGYYQPQHF
TGTGCCAGCAGTCTCGACTCAGGTTATTATCAGCCCCAGCATTTT
>TRBV30|TRBJ2-1|-|few
CAWSPGSSSYNEQFF
TGTGCCTGGAGCCCAGGGTCAAGCTCCTACAATGAGCAGTTCTTC
>TRBV20-1|TRBJ2-3|TRBD2|-
CSASREARGAQYF
TGCAGTGCTAGTCGGGAGGCCCGAGGTGCGCAGTATTTT
>TRBV13|TRBJ1-1|-|few
CASNGAGINEAFF
TGTGCCAGCAATGGGGCAGGGATTAATGAAGCTTTCTTT
>TRBV20-1|TRBJ1-2|-|-
CSAREDWSKSNYGYTF
TGCAGTGCTAGAGAGGACTGGAGCAAGTCTAACTATGGCTACACCTTC
>TRBV12-3/TRBV12-4|TRBJ2-3|TRBD2|few
CASSFGLAGGEDTQYF
TGTGCCAGCAGTTTCGGACTAGCGGGGGGAGAAGATACGCAGTATTTT
>TRBV20-1|TRBJ2-7|TRBD2|-
CSAFPLATSSYEQYF
TGCAGTGCGTTCCCACTAGCGACTAGCTCCTACGAGCAGTACTTC
>TRBV4-3|TRBJ2-2|-|few
CASSQEPRGNTGELFF
TGCGCCAGCAGCCAAGAGCCCAGGGGGAACACCGGGGAGCTGTTTTTT
>TRBV3-1|TRBJ1-1|-|-
CASSQERTAGTEAFF
TGTGCCAGCAGCCAAGAACGAACGGCAGGGACTGAAGCTTTCTTT
>TRBV9|TRBJ2-1|-|-
CASSRRVLRADNEQFF
TGTGCCAGCAGCCGAAGGGTGCTCCGGGCCGACAATGAGCAGTTCTTC
>TRBV5-1|TRBJ2-1|-|-
CASSFEAQLYNEQFF
TGCGCCAGCAGCTTTGAAGCACAGCTCTACAATGAGCAGTTCTTC
>TRBV29-1|TRBJ2-7|-|-
CSVEDRAYEQYF
TGCAGCGTTGAAGACAGGGCCTACGAGCAGTACTTC
>TRBV3-1|TRBJ1-4|TRBD1|-
CASSQPGTGGEKLFF
TGTGCCAGCAGCCAACCCGGGACAGGGGGGGAAAAACTGTTTTTT
>TRBV5-1|TRBJ2-5|-|few
CASSLDGRGVRETQYF
TGCGCCAGCAGCTTGGACGGGCGGGGTGTCCGAGAGACCCAGTACTTC
>TRBV15|TRBJ2-4|TRBD2|once
CATSRDRGGGYF
TGTGCCACCAGCAGAGATCGGGGGGGCGGGTACTTC
>TRBV12-3/TRBV12-4|TRBJ2-2|TRBD2|few
CASSRLGLAGGSGELFF
TGTGCCAGCAGTCGTCTGGGACTAGCGGGAGGTTCCGGGGAGCTGTTTTTT
>TRBV24-1|TRBJ1-5|-|few
CATSDALTGNQPQHF
TGTGCCACCAGTGACGCGTTGACAGGTAATCAGCCCCAGCATTTT
>TRBV6-2/TRBV6-3|TRBJ2-1|-|-
CASSYADNEQFF
TGTGCCAGCAGTTACGCAGACAATGAGCAGTTCTTC